This T cell receptor (beta chain) stems from a study of blood T cell repertoires in COVID-19 (dated by TCRdb to between 2020 and 2021). About the study as a whole: Collaborator samples came from the United States, Italy and Spain and covered acute and convalescent phases of COVID-19. The repertoires were released in a freely available public database intended as a resource for research on the immune response to SARS-CoV-2. The samples were drawn from two sources: the first 160 participants of the ongoing ImmuneRACE study, and fewer than 1,500 subjects contributed by 6 global collaborators. The prospective study material was composed of cDNA or gDNA derived from T cells, B-cell-depleted T cells, or PBMCs. Sample metadata almost always included a de-identified subject ID, COVID-19 status, age in years and sex. Where HLA class I and class II types were available, the types were taken from metadata supplied by the sample provider, not from assay-based typing. Deeply sampled blood TCRbeta repertoires from subjects exposed to, actively infected with, or recovered from COVID-19 were included in the dataset.

The paper as a whole reports these results and caveats: The quantity of clinical and demographic metadata differed by source and by participant and was supplied without curation.

TCRbeta CDR3 regions were amplified from genomic DNA using the immunoSEQ Assay, a bias-controlled multiplex PCR. The study's own analysis went as follows. The number of nucleated cells in each sample was estimated from the amplification of reference gene primers within the assay. To quantify the absolute abundance of each unique TCRbeta CDR3 rearrangement, sequence reads were collapsed and filtered. Productive Simpson clonality was computed per sample as the square root of Simpson's diversity index over productive rearrangements. TCRdb provides this immuneACCESS table in a form limited to in-frame rearrangements. Some clones are lacking; in checked studies, under half of them reflect an unresolved V gene, and why the rest are absent is not known. The DNA gave D and trimming, while V, J and clone size come from that table. The sample contains 280,000 or so clones, 80% to 90% of them found a single time. Around a tenth of the sample comes from the top ten.

A second Seattle source provided samples from volunteer blood donors who had recovered from COVID-19. Collaborating institutions collected whole blood in K2EDTA tubes following their own protocols. Collaborator samples were shipped for TCRbeta analysis as frozen whole blood, isolated PBMCs, or DNA extracted from either sample type. Its CDR3 holds 14 amino acids, cysteine through phenylalanine. Only CDR3 DNA is held: 42 bases, read in frame from base 1. From a lookup of the germline V gene (reference sequence), CDR1 and CDR2 are SGHNT and YYREEE. For this chain, trimming is 3 bases at the V end and 5 bases at the J end, and the number of junction bases without a gene match is 4. With respect to this clone: It has no known antigen specificity. No much larger clone exists at a distance of one base, and base qualities are not known.

The sample consisted of peripheral blood. This TCR derives from a woman between 45 and 65 years old who had recovered from COVID-19. This sequence uses TRBV5-4 and TRBJ2-3; 9 bases in between match TRBD1. The bases read TGTGCCAGCAGCTGGGGGGACAGGGAAGATACGCAGTATTTT. It is translated as CASSWGDREDTQYF.